The TCR beta chain described here comes from a study of cytomegalovirus exposure and HLA in healthy donors. Study-level information: Earlier work reported approximately 110 million unique TCR beta sequences from 150 million to 200 million T cells. General study points: In vitro work confirmed that three CMV-associated chains recognize CMV antigens.

PCR primers comprised 60 Vbeta and 13 Jbeta primers. Per the original data handling: The count from a later analysis was tens of millions of unique TCR beta chains, some 10 million of them shared. The method was immunoSEQ multiplex PCR; TCRdb's version includes in-frame clones alone and lacks a portion of them. The V and J calls and clone size come from that table; D and trimming were worked out from the DNA. The sample lists 200,000 to 300,000 clones, 70% to 90% occurring once. This clone appeared a single time. No antigen is known for it. The identical CDR3 is also encoded by other nucleotide sequences in the sample. V shed 8 bases, J shed 3 bases, and the junction held 10 bases outside the gene matches. Germline V gene lookup returns CDR1 MNHEY and CDR2 SMNVEV (reference sequence). CDR3 size: 16 residues.

Sequenced: PBMCs. V is TRBV27 and J is TRBJ2-1, with TRBD2 identical over 10 bases. This clonotype was sampled from a woman aged 60-70 years in good health and CMV-seropositive. CDR3 bases: TGTGCCAGCTCCTCACTCAGGACTAGCGGCTACAATGAGCAGTTCTTC. It specifies CASSSLRTSGYNEQFF.